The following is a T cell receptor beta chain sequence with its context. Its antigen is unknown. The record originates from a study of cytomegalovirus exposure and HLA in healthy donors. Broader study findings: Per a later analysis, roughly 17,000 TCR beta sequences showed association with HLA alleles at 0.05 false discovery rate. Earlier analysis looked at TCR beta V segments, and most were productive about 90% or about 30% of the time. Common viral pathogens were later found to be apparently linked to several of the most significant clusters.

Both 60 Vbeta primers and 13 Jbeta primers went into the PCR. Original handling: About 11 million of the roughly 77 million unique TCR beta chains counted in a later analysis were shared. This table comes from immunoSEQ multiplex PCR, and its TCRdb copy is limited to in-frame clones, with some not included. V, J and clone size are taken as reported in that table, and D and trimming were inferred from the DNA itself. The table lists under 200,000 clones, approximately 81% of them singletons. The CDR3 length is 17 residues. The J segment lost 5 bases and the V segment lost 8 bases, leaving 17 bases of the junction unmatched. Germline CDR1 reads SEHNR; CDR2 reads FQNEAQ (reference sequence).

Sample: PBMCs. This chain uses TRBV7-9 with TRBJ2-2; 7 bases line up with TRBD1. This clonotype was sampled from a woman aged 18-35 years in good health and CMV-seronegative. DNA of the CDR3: TGTGCCAGCGACCCCGACAGGGTCCCCGACCTTACCGGGGAGCTGTTTTTT. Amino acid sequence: CASDPDRVPDLTGELFF.